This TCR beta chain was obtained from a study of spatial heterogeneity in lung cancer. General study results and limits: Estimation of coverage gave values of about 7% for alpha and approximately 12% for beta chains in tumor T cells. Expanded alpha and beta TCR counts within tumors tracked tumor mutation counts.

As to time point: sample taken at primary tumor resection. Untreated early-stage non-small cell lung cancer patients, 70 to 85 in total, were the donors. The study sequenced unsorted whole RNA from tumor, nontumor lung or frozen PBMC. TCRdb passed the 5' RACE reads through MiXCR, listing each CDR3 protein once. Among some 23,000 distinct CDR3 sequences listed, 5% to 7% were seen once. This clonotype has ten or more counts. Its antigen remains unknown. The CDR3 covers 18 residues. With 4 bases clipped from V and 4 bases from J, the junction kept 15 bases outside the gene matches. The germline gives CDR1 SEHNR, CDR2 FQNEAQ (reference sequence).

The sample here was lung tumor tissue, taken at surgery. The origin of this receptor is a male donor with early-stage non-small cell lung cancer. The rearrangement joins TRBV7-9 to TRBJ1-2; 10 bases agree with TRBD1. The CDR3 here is CASSSVPLGTGDFYGYTF. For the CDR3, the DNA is TGTGCCAGCAGCTCCGTGCCATTAGGGACAGGGGACTTCTATGGCTACACCTTC.